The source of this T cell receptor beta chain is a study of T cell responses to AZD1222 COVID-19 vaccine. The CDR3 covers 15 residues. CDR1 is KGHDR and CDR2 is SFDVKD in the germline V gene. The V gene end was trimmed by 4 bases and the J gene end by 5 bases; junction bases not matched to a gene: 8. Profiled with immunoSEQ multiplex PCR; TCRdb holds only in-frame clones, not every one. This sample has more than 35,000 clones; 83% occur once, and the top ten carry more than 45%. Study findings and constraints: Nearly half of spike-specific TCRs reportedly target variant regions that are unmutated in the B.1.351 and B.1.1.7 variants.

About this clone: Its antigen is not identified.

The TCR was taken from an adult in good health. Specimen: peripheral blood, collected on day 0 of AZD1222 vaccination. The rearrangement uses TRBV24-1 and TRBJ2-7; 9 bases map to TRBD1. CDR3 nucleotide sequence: TGTGCCACCAGTGACCAAGGACAGGGGATCCACGAGCAGTACTTC. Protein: CATSDQGQGIHEQYF.